Listed below are T cell receptor beta chains from one sample, sequenced in a study of regulatory T cells in long-lasting Graves disease. TCRdb itself ran the multiplex PCR reads through MiXCR, one entry per CDR3 protein. In the table there are fewer than 650,000 distinct CDR3 sequences, roughly 15% of which are singletons. This sample was shared with a second study, whose subject was T cells in Graves' hyperthyroidism and ophthalmopathy.

This material consisted of peripheral blood mononuclear cells (PBMCs), taken at new diagnosis, from a patient treated with antithyroid drugs. Every receptor here comes from a man younger than 35 with Graves disease. CDR3s include the opening cysteine and the closing phenylalanine or tryptophan. Fields, in order: V gene, D gene, clone size, J gene, CDR3 DNA, CDR3 protein. The D gene is left open where the match is weak. Some rows have no size entry. The others give once, few or many, or a class for an expanded clone.

V gene: TRBV27; D gene: TRBD1; clone size: many; J gene: TRBJ2-7; CDR3 DNA: TGTGCCAGCAGTTTCCGCCCTTATCGGGACAGGACCTCCTACGAGCAGTACTTC; CDR3 protein: CASSFRPYRDRTSYEQYF
V gene: TRBV12-3/TRBV12-4; D gene: TRBD2; clone size: few; J gene: TRBJ2-5; CDR3 DNA: TGTGCCAGCAGGGGCGGGACTAGCGGCGGGGAGACCCAGTACTTC; CDR3 protein: CASRGGTSGGETQYF
V gene: TRBV5-1; D gene: TRBD1; clone size: few; J gene: TRBJ2-1; CDR3 DNA: TGCGCCAGCAGCCGGGGACAGCAACCATACAATGAGCAGTTCTTC; CDR3 protein: CASSRGQQPYNEQFF
V gene: TRBV6-9; D gene: TRBD1; clone size: once; J gene: TRBJ1-5; CDR3 DNA: TGTGCCAGCAGTTACCGGACAGGGAATCAGCCCCAGCATTTT; CDR3 protein: CASSYRTGNQPQHF
V gene: TRBV27; D gene: .; clone size: many; J gene: TRBJ2-3; CDR3 DNA: TGTGCCAGCAGTTCGTGGCTTCTGAGCACAGATACGCAGTATTTT; CDR3 protein: CASSSWLLSTDTQYF
V gene: TRBV20-1; D gene: .; clone size: .; J gene: TRBJ2-5; CDR3 DNA: TGCAGTGCTAGCCCGACCCTCCGTTCTGAGACCCAGTACTTC; CDR3 protein: CSASPTLRSETQYF
V gene: TRBV28; D gene: .; clone size: many; J gene: TRBJ2-6; CDR3 DNA: TGTGCCAGCAGTTTCATAGGAGGCTCTGGGGCCAACGTCCTGACTTTC; CDR3 protein: CASSFIGGSGANVLTF
V gene: TRBV5-1; D gene: .; clone size: many; J gene: TRBJ2-3; CDR3 DNA: TGCGCCAGCAGTCCGGCAGGGGTGGATACGCAGTATTTT; CDR3 protein: CASSPAGVDTQYF
V gene: TRBV5-6; D gene: .; clone size: once; J gene: TRBJ2-1; CDR3 DNA: TGTGCCAGCAGCTTGGTGCCGGGATCTGGTGAGCAGTTCTTC; CDR3 protein: CASSLVPGSGEQFF
V gene: TRBV28; D gene: TRBD1; clone size: .; J gene: TRBJ2-7; CDR3 DNA: TGTGCCAGCAGTTTCCAATACAGGGGCCCCTACGAGCAGTACTTC; CDR3 protein: CASSFQYRGPYEQYF
V gene: TRBV25-1; D gene: TRBD2; clone size: few; J gene: TRBJ2-1; CDR3 DNA: TGTGCCAGCAGTGGGTCGCGGGAGGGCGAGAATGAGCAGTTCTTC; CDR3 protein: CASSGSREGENEQFF
V gene: TRBV30; D gene: TRBD2; clone size: many; J gene: TRBJ2-5; CDR3 DNA: TGTGCCTGGAGTGCACCGGGAGGGTACCAAGAGACCCAGTACTTC; CDR3 protein: CAWSAPGGYQETQYF
V gene: TRBV3-1; D gene: .; clone size: many; J gene: TRBJ1-2; CDR3 DNA: TGTGCCAGCAGCCAAGCTGACGGACCTTATGGCTACACCTTC; CDR3 protein: CASSQADGPYGYTF
V gene: TRBV6-1; D gene: TRBD2; clone size: few; J gene: TRBJ2-1; CDR3 DNA: TGTGCCAGCAAACTAGCGGGAGGGCCCTCGGTTGATGAGCAGTTCTTC; CDR3 protein: CASKLAGGPSVDEQFF
V gene: TRBV7-6; D gene: .; clone size: .; J gene: TRBJ2-1; CDR3 DNA: TGTGCCAGCAGCTTAGAACTTTTAAATGAGCAGTTCTTC; CDR3 protein: CASSLELLNEQFF
V gene: TRBV4-1; D gene: TRBD2; clone size: .; J gene: TRBJ2-1; CDR3 DNA: TGCGCCAGCAGCCAAGTACCACTAGCGACCTACAATGAGCAGTTCTTC; CDR3 protein: CASSQVPLATYNEQFF
V gene: TRBV5-1; D gene: .; clone size: few; J gene: TRBJ2-3; CDR3 DNA: TGCGCCAGCAGCTTCTGGGCCAGCACAGATACGCAGTATTTT; CDR3 protein: CASSFWASTDTQYF
V gene: TRBV6-5; D gene: .; clone size: few; J gene: TRBJ2-7; CDR3 DNA: TGTGCCAGCAGTTACTCGATCGTCGAGCAGTACTTC; CDR3 protein: CASSYSIVEQYF
V gene: TRBV11-2; D gene: .; clone size: many; J gene: TRBJ1-1; CDR3 DNA: TGTGCCAGCAGCTTCAGGGATACTGAAGCTTTCTTT; CDR3 protein: CASSFRDTEAFF
V gene: TRBV12-3/TRBV12-4; D gene: .; clone size: many; J gene: TRBJ2-7; CDR3 DNA: TGTGCCAGCAGTTTTACAGGCCTGGTCCACGAGCAGTACTTC; CDR3 protein: CASSFTGLVHEQYF
V gene: TRBV6-1; D gene: TRBD1; clone size: many; J gene: TRBJ2-7; CDR3 DNA: TGTGCCAGCAGCCTAACATCGGGACAGGGTACATTC; CDR3 protein: CASSLTSGQGTF
V gene: TRBV4-1; D gene: .; clone size: .; J gene: TRBJ2-7; CDR3 DNA: TGCGCCAGCAGCCAAGATTCGGGCGGGCAAAGCTACGAGCAGTACTTC; CDR3 protein: CASSQDSGGQSYEQYF
V gene: TRBV3-1; D gene: .; clone size: many; J gene: TRBJ1-1; CDR3 DNA: TGTGCCAGCAGCCAAGATACAGTTCTGGGCAGCGAAGCTTTCTTT; CDR3 protein: CASSQDTVLGSEAFF